These 19 T cell receptor beta chains originate from one sample sequenced in a study of blood T cell repertoires in COVID-19. Clones were sequenced by immunoSEQ multiplex PCR, and TCRdb holds only the in-frame ones, with some missing. The sample lists about 140,000 clones, roughly four fifths occurring once. Sequencing input: peripheral blood. These receptor sequences come from a woman aged 80 or over in a cohort sampled during active or convalescent COVID-19.

This chain links TRBV19 with TRBJ1-2; 8 nucleotides match TRBD1. The germline CDR1 and CDR2 sequences are LNHDA and SQIVND (reference sequence). The CDR3 runs to 15 residues. V gave up 3 bases and J gave up 5 bases; unmatched junction bases: 8. DNA for the CDR3: TGTGCCAGTAGTATGGCCCAGGGGGCGTCATATGGCTACACCTTC. Its translation is CASSMAQGASYGYTF.

V and J are TRBV6-5 and TRBJ1-5, with TRBD1 matching over 8 bases. The germline V gene encodes CDR1 MNHEY and CDR2 SVGAGI. The CDR3 spans 14 residues. After removal of 7 bases from V and 3 bases from J, the junction contained 5 bases not matched to a gene. CDR3 residues: CASTSGGFNQPQHF. The CDR3 bases are TGTGCCAGCACGTCAGGGGGCTTCAATCAGCCCCAGCATTTT.

In this sample, this clone turned up once. The chain links TRBV6-1 to TRBJ2-1; 7 bases match TRBD2. V was pared by 3 bases and J by 2 bases, with 4 bases of the junction left unmatched. The CDR3 is 15 amino acids. Germline CDR1 reads MNHNS; CDR2 reads SASEGT. CDR3 sequence reads: CASSDGRGPYNEQFF. As DNA, the CDR3 is TGTGCCAGCAGTGATGGGAGGGGTCCCTACAATGAGCAGTTCTTC.

The V call is TRBV11-2, the J call TRBJ2-7; D call uncertain. Trimming left V 0 bases short and J 1 base short, with 10 bases between. The CDR3 length is 15 residues. The germline CDR1 and CDR2 sequences are SGHAT and FQNNGV. The CDR3 loop is CASSLDQVRSYEQYF. The CDR3 bases are TGTGCCAGCAGCTTAGATCAAGTCAGATCCTACGAGCAGTACTTC.

The J gene is TRBJ1-2, the V gene TRBV2; D is perhaps TRBD1 (6 bases). V was clipped by 1 base and J by 8 bases, with 17 bases between them. The germline V gene encodes CDR1 SNHLY and CDR2 FYNNEI. This CDR3 is built from 15 residues. The CDR3 sequence: CASSEVGQTAWGYTF. CDR3 DNA: TGTGCCAGCAGTGAAGTCGGACAGACTGCTTGGGGCTACACCTTC.

The chain carries TRBV3-1 (or the pseudogene TRBV3-2) and TRBJ1-1; TRBD1 matches 9 bases. Germline CDR1 and CDR2: LGHDT and YNNKEL (reference sequence). Germline trimming cut 4 bases from V and 4 bases from J; bases unmatched to any gene: 13. The CDR3 consists of 17 residues. The CDR3 bases are TGTGCCAGCAGCCCTGCTAGGACAGGGGATGGAACCACTGAAGCTTTCTTT. Translating it yields CASSPARTGDGTTEAFF.

This clone was counted once. The CDR3 loop is CASSPPSGGNQPQHF. The CDR3 DNA sequence: TGTGCCAGCTCACCACCGTCAGGGGGCAATCAGCCCCAGCATTTT. This chain uses TRBV18 with TRBJ1-5; TRBD1 might be the D (6 bases). Germline loops: CDR1 KGHSH, CDR2 LQKENI. The length of the CDR3 is 15 residues. Trimming removed 0 bases at V and 2 bases at J, with 8 bases between.

J is TRBJ2-1 and V is TRBV7-9, with D tentatively TRBD1 (6 bases). CDR1 is SEHNR, CDR2 FQNEAQ, per germline (reference sequence). V lost 1 base to trimming and J lost 2 bases, with 6 bases between them. The CDR3 is 14 residues long. CDR3 amino acids: CASSLDRAYNEQFF. In DNA, the CDR3 is TGTGCCAGCAGCTTAGACAGGGCCTACAATGAGCAGTTCTTC.

This chain joins TRBV6-6 and TRBJ1-5, with D maybe TRBD1 (5 bases). From germline, CDR1 is MNHNY and CDR2 SVGAGI (reference sequence). This CDR3 is built from 14 residues. V was clipped by 0 bases and J by 13 bases, with 16 bases between them. The CDR3 here is CASSYSMSGRPQHF. In nucleotides, the CDR3 is TGTGCCAGCAGTTACTCAATGTCAGGGCGACCGCAGCATTTT.

The chain links TRBV28 to TRBJ2-2; D is possibly TRBD1 (6 bases). The CDR3 runs 16 residues. Germline assignment: CDR1 MDHEN and CDR2 SYDVKM. V was trimmed by 6 bases and J by 4 bases, leaving 18 bases between them. The chain's CDR3 is CASRAPDSLFTGELFF. CDR3 coding DNA: TGTGCCAGCAGGGCGCCGGACAGTTTATTCACCGGGGAGCTGTTTTTT. Drawing the rest from reference TRBV28 and TRBJ2-2, the complete variable domain is DVKVTQSSRYLVKRTGEKVFLECVQDMDHENMFWYRQDPGLGLRLIYFSYDVKMKEKGDIPEGYSVSREKKERFSLILESASTNQTSMYLCASRAPDSLFTGELFFGEGSRLTVL.

The V call is TRBV7-3, the J call TRBJ2-5; a possible D gene is TRBD2 (6 bases). The germline V gene encodes CDR1 SGHTA and CDR2 FQGTGA. CDR3 length: 17 residues. The ends were cut back, 1 base at V and 5 bases at J, with 20 bases in the middle. The CDR3 loop reads CASSLKGRGGGVETQYF. CDR3 nucleotide sequence: TGTGCCAGCAGCTTAAAGGGGCGGGGCGGCGGGGTTGAGACCCAGTACTTC.

The gene calls are TRBV5-1 and TRBJ1-2; D gene ambiguous. The CDR3 spans 13 residues. CDR1 is SGHRS, CDR2 YFSETQ, per germline. The germline V and J ends were trimmed by 0 bases and 6 bases, with 9 bases remaining between them. The CDR3 reads CASSLAPGDGYTF. CDR3 bases: TGCGCCAGCAGCTTGGCCCCGGGTGATGGCTACACCTTC.

The chain links TRBV19 to TRBJ1-4; a possible D gene is TRBD1 (5 bases). Germline CDR1 LNHDA, CDR2 SQIVND (reference sequence). The CDR3 has 14 amino acids. V gave up 10 bases and J gave up 7 bases, with 19 bases separating them. The CDR3 loop reads CATRSDSRLEKLFF. The CDR3 nucleotides are TGTGCCACCAGAAGCGACAGTCGCCTTGAAAAACTGTTTTTT. The full variable domain, rest sourced from reference TRBV19 and TRBJ1-4, is DGGITQSPKYLFRKEGQNVTLSCEQNLNHDAMYWYRQDPGQGLRLIYYSQIVNDFQKGDIAEGYSVSREKKESFPLTVTSAQKNPTAFYLCATRSDSRLEKLFFGSGTQLSVL.

The chain links TRBV24-1 to TRBJ2-5; 9 bases agree with TRBD1. J lost 5 bases, V lost 5 bases, and 8 bases had no gene match. From germline, CDR1 is KGHDR and CDR2 SFDVKD. The CDR3 has 15 residues. In DNA form, the CDR3 reads TGTGCCACCAGTGCTGGGACAGGGATGTTCGAGACCCAGTACTTC. Its protein product is CATSAGTGMFETQYF.

The V and J genes are TRBV9 and TRBJ1-4; D is unresolved. The CDR3 contains 16 residues. V lost 4 bases to trimming and J lost 5 bases, with 18 bases between them. Germline CDR1 reads SGDLS; CDR2 reads YYNGEE. The CDR3 loop is CASSSSSSAANEKLFF. Here the CDR3 DNA reads TGTGCCAGCAGCTCTAGCTCGTCAGCCGCCAATGAAAAACTGTTTTTT.

The V call is TRBV7-2, the J call TRBJ2-3; the match to TRBD2 covers 11 bases. CDR3 length: 18 residues. Losses at the gene ends were 3 bases for V and 3 bases for J; bases not matched to a gene: 11. Germline lookup yields CDR1 SGHTA and CDR2 FQGNSA. The CDR3 DNA reads as TGTGCCAGCAGCTTGGTTAGCGGGGGGGCCGCGGCAACAGATACGCAGTATTTT. This sequence encodes CASSLVSGGAAATDTQYF.

The chain uses TRBV11-2 and TRBJ2-1, with D perhaps matching TRBD2 (5 bases). From germline, CDR1 is SGHAT and CDR2 FQNNGV. This CDR3 has 15 amino acids. Trimming cost V 1 base and J 7 bases, with 14 bases left between them. DNA of the CDR3: TGTGCCAGCAGCTTAGCACTAGATCCCCGAAATGAGCAGTTCTTC. Translated, it gives CASSLALDPRNEQFF.

In DNA form, the CDR3 reads TGTGCCAGCAGCCATGGGGGGATCATACCCCTGAACACTGAAGCTTTCTTT. It codes for CASSHGGIIPLNTEAFF. This chain uses TRBV5-4 with TRBJ1-1; possible D gene TRBD1, 5 bases. The CDR3 runs 17 residues. The V end lost 4 bases, the J end lost 0 bases, and 19 bases lay between the germline ends. Germline assignment: CDR1 SGHNT and CDR2 YYREEE (reference sequence).

The chain employs TRBV7-2 and TRBJ1-3; 10 bases are a match to TRBD1. J gave up 6 bases and V 5 bases, and 4 bases lay outside the gene matches. The germline CDR1 and CDR2 sequences are SGHTA and FQGNSA. The CDR3 runs to 14 residues. The CDR3 loop reads CASSLRQGANTIYF. As DNA, the CDR3 is TGTGCCAGCAGCCTAAGACAGGGGGCAAACACCATATATTTT.